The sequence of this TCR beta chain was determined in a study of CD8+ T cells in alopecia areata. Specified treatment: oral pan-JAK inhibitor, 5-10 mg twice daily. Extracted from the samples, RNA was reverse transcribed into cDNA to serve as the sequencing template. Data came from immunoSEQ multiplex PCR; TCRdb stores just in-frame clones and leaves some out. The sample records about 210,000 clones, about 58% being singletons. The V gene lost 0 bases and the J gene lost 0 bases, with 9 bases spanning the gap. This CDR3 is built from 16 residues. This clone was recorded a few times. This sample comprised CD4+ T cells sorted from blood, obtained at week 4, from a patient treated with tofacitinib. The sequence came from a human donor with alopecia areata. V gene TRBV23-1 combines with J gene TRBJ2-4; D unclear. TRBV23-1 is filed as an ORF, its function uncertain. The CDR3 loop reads CASSQSAEIAKNIQYF. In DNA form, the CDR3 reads TGCGCCAGCAGTCAATCTGCGGAGATAGCCAAAAACATTCAGTACTTC.